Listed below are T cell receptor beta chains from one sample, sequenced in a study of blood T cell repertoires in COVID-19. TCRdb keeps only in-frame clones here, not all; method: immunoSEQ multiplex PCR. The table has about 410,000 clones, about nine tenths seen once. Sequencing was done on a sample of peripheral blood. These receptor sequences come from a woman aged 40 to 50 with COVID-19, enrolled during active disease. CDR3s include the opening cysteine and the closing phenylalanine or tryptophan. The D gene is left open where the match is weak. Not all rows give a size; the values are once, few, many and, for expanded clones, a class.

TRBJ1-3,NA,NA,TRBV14,TGTGCCAGCAGCCAGAGGGCTGGAAACACCATATATTTT,CASSQRAGNTIYF
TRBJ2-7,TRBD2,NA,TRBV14,TGTGCCAGCAGCCAAGTACAGACACCCGGACTAGCGGGACAGTCCTACGAGCAGTACTTC,CASSQVQTPGLAGQSYEQYF
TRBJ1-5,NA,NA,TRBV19,NA,CASTSDSVVQPQHF
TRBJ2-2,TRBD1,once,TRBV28,TGTGCCAGCTTGGACAGGACGAACACCGGGGAGCTGTTTTTT,CASLDRTNTGELFF
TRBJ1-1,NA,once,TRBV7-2,TGTGCCAGCAGCCTCAGGGACACTGAAGCTTTCTTT,CASSLRDTEAFF
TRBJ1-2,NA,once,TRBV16,TGTGCCAGCAGCCAATCGGAGGGGGGGCATGGCTACACCTTC,CASSQSEGGHGYTF
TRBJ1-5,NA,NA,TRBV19,TGTGCCAGTAGTGAGGGGGAGCCCCAGCATTTT,CASSEGEPQHF
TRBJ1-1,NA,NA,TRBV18,TGTGCCAGCTCACCAGTAATGAACACTGAAGCTTTCTTT,CASSPVMNTEAFF
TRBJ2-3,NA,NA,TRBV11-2,TGTGCCAGCAGCTCCCGGGGTTTGGCGCTGCCCTCAGATACGCAGTATTTT,CASSSRGLALPSDTQYF
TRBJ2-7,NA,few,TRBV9,TGTGCCAGCAGCGTAGGGACAGTGAACCCCTACGAGCAGTACTTC,CASSVGTVNPYEQYF
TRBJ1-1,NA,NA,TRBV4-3,TGCGCCAGCAGCCAAGATCGTTTTGGTCAGGCCAAAGCTTTCTTT,CASSQDRFGQAKAFF
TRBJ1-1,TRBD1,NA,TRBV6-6,TGTGCCAGCAGCCGACAGGGGGAAGGGCCTGAAGCTTTCTTT,CASSRQGEGPEAFF
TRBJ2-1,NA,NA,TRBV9,TGTGCCAGCAGCGTAGACTCCGAGCAGTTCTTC,CASSVDSEQFF
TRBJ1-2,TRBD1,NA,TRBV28,TGTGCCAGCACTCCTCGGACAGGCTCAGGCGGCTACACCTTC,CASTPRTGSGGYTF
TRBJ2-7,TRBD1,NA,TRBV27,TGTGCCAGCAGAACCGACGGGACAGGAATATACGAGCAGTACTTC,CASRTDGTGIYEQYF
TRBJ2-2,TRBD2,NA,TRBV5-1,TGCGCCAGCAGCATAGGACTAGGGAACACCGGGGAGCTGTTTTTT,CASSIGLGNTGELFF
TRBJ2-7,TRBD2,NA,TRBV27,TGTGCCAGCAGTCCAACTAGCGGGGGACTCTACGAGCAGTACTTC,CASSPTSGGLYEQYF
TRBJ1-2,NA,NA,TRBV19,TGTGCCAGTAGAACCAAACAGGGTTTGAGTGGCTACACCTTC,CASRTKQGLSGYTF
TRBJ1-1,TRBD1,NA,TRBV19,TGTGCCAGTAGTATAGATCGGACAGGGCTAATGAACACTGAAGCTTTCTTT,CASSIDRTGLMNTEAFF
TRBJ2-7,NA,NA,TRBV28,TGTGCCAGCAGTTGGGGGCAGCTCTCCTACGAGCAGTACTTC,CASSWGQLSYEQYF
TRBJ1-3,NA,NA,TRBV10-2,TGCGCCAGCAGGGGCTGGGGGCAATACCCCCTCTCTGGAAACACCATATATTTT,CASRGWGQYPLSGNTIYF
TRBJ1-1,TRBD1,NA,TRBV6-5,TGTGCCAGCACCACAGGGGAGATGAACACTGAAGCTTTCTTT,CASTTGEMNTEAFF